This T cell receptor (beta chain) appears in the sequencing data of a study of T-cell memory formation after mild COVID-19. This clonotype came up a few times. Its target is unknown. The authors produced TCR alpha and TCR beta cDNA libraries with sample barcodes and UMIs by 5'RACE using constant-segment primers. TCRdb reprocessed the 5' RACE reads with MiXCR, giving one entry per CDR3 protein. The repertoire has hundreds of thousands of distinct CDR3 sequences, approximately 20% of them found once; the top ten carry 21%. Trimming shortened V by 4 bases and J by 5 bases, and 8 bases separated the two germline ends. Germline loops: CDR1 SGHTA, CDR2 FQGNSA. The CDR3 runs 13 residues. Notes on the study in general: The finding that pre-infection memory included some responding clones suggested that cross-reactive memory joined. Clones shrinking between day 15 and 85 showed a balanced CD4/CD8 split, and those that grew later tilted toward CD4+. CD4+ contracting clones were found mainly in CM and EM, and CD8+ ones in EMRA.

The sample taken for sequencing was PBMCs or a T cell subset sorted from them (not recorded which). V is TRBV7-2 and J is TRBJ2-2; possibly TRBD1 for D (5 bases). The receptor's source is a man younger than 35 who had mild COVID-19 (a few samples of this study predate the infection). Cell type and time point are not known. The CDR3 sequence is CASSSRQTGELFF. The CDR3 DNA is TGTGCCAGCAGCTCTCGACAGACCGGGGAGCTGTTTTTT.